These 3 T cell receptor beta chains came from one sample sequenced in a study of blood T cell repertoires in COVID-19. Assay: immunoSEQ multiplex PCR; the TCRdb copy retains only in-frame clones and omits some. The sample yields 370,000 or so clones, over 75% seen once. The specimen sequenced was PBMCs or T cells enriched from blood (not recorded which). These receptors all come from a man younger than 40 who had recovered from COVID-19.

This clone was seen more than once but under ten times. This sequence joins TRBV19 and TRBJ1-6; unclear D gene. The length of the CDR3 is 18 residues. CDR1 LNHDA and CDR2 SQIVND come from the germline V gene (reference sequence). Trimming removed 5 bases from V and 0 bases from J, with 17 bases in between. CDR3 bases: TGTGCCAGTAGTGTGGAGGGCCGGCGGGGCTCCTATAATTCACCCCTCCACTTT. This encodes CASSVEGRRGSYNSPLHF.

This clone has a handful of counts. This chain joins TRBV30 and TRBJ1-4; 8 nucleotides match TRBD1. Germline CDR1 is GTSNPN and CDR2 is SVGIG (reference sequence). V dropped 0 bases and J dropped 4; count of bases not matched to a gene: 4. This CDR3 spans 15 amino acids. The CDR3 region has the DNA TGTGCCTGGAGTGTAGGGACAGGACTTAATGAAAAACTGTTTTTT. This codes for CAWSVGTGLNEKLFF.

V usage is TRBV30 and J usage is TRBJ2-1; 9 positions agree with TRBD1. The CDR3 is 13 residues long. Germline V lookup: CDR1 GTSNPN, CDR2 SVGIG (reference sequence). V lost 4 bases and J lost 5; bases outside the gene matches: 3. The CDR3 nucleotides are TGTGCCTGGAACAGGGGGCTCAACAATGAGCAGTTCTTC. Protein product: CAWNRGLNNEQFF.